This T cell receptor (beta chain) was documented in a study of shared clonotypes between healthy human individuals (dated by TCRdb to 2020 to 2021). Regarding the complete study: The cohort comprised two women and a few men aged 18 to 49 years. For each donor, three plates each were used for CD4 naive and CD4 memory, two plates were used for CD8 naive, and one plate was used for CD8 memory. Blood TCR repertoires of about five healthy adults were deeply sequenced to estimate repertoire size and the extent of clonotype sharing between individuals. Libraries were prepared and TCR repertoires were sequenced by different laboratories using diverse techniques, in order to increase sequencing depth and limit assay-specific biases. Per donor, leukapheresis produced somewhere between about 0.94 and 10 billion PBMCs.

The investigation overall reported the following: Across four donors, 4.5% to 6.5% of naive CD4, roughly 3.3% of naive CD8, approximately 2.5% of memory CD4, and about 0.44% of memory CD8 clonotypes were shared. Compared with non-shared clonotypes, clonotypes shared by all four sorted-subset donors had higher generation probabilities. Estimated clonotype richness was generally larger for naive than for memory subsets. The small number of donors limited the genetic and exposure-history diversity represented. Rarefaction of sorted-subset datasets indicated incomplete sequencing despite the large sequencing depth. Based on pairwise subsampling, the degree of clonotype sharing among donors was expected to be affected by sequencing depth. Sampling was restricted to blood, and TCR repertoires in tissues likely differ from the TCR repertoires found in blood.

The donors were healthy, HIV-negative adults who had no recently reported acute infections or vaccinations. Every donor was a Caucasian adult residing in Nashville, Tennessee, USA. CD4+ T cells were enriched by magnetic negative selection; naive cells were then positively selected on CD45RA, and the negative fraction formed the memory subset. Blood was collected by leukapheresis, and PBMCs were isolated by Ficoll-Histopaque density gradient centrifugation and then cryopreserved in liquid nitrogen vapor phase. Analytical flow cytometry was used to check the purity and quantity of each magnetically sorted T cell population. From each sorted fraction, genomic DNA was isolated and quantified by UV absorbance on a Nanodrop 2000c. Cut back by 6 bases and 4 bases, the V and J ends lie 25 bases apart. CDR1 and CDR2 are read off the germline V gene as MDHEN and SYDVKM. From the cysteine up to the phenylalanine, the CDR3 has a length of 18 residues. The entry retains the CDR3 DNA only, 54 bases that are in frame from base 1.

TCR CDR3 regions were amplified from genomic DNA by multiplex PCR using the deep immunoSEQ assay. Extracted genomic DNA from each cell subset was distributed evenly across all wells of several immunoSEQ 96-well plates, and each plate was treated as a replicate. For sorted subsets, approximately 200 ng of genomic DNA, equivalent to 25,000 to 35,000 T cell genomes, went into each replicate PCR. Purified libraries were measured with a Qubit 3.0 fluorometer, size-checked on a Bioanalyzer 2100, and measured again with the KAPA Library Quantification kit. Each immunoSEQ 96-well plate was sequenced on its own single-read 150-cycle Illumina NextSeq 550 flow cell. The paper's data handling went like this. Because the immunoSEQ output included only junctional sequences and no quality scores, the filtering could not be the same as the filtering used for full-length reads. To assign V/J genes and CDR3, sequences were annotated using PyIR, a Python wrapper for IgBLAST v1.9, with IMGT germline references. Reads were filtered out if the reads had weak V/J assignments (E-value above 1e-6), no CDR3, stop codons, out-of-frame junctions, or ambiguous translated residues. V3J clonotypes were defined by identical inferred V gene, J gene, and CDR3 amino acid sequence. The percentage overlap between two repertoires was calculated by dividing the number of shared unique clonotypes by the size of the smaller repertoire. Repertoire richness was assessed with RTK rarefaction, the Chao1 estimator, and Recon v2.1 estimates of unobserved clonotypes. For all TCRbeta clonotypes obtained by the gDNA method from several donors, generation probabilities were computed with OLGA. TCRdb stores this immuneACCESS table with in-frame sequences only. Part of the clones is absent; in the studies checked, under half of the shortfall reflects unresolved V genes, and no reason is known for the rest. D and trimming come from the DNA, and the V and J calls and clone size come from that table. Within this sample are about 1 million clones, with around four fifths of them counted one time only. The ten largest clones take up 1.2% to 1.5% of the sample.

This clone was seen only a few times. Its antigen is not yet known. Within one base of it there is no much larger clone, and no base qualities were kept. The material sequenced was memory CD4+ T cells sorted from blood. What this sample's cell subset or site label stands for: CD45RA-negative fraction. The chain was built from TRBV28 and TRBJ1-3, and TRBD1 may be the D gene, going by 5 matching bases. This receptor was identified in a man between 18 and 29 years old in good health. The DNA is TGTGCCAGCAGCGCCGCCTGGGGGACCTCTCAGGCCGGAAACACCATATATTTT. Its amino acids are CASSAAWGTSQAGNTIYF.